The entry below gives a single T cell receptor (beta chain) sequence along with its context. Antigen: not known. The same CDR3 arises from other DNA sequences in this sample as well. With 60 Vbeta and 13 Jbeta primers, the PCR was carried out. Per the authors' pipeline: It was a later analysis that counted about 80 million unique TCR beta chains, of which 8.5 million to 12 million were shared. The repertoire was sequenced with immunoSEQ multiplex PCR; TCRdb's copy has only in-frame clones and lacks some. The DNA gave D and trimming, while V, J and clone size come from that table. The table has 150,000 to 200,000 clones, about 9% seen once. CDR1 SGHTA and CDR2 FQGNSA come from the germline V gene. Trimming removed 5 bases from V and 1 base from J, with 17 bases in between. CDR3 size: 16 residues. These data belong to a study of cytomegalovirus exposure and HLA in healthy donors. General study points: Accurate prediction of most subjects' HLA-A and HLA-B alleles from TCR beta sequences was reported.

The V gene is TRBV7-2, the J gene TRBJ1-2; D perhaps matches TRBD1 (5 bases). The sequence came from a woman younger than 45 in good health and CMV-seropositive. Sequencing input: PBMCs. Here the CDR3 DNA reads TGTGCCAGCAGCGATTACGGACGGGGGAATAACTATGGCTACACCTTC. It specifies CASSDYGRGNNYGYTF.